These 15 T cell receptor beta chains were sequenced from one sample in a study of blood T cell repertoires in COVID-19. Only in-frame clones appear in the TCRdb table, and some are missing; sequencing was by immunoSEQ multiplex PCR. This table holds roughly 180,000 clones, about four fifths found once. The sequenced sample consisted of peripheral blood. The receptors originated from a woman aged 60-75 years with COVID-19, enrolled during active disease.

The chain recombines TRBV7-2 with TRBJ2-7; D may be TRBD2 (6 bases). Germline V gives CDR1 SGHTA, CDR2 FQGNSA. The CDR3 has 14 amino acids. The V end lost 4 bases, the J end lost 2 bases, and 12 bases lay between the germline ends. Here the CDR3 reads CASSWDSSTYEQYF. As DNA, the CDR3 is TGTGCCAGCAGCTGGGACTCCTCCACCTACGAGCAGTACTTC.

The rearrangement joins TRBV3-1 (or the pseudogene TRBV3-2) to TRBJ1-5; 11 nucleotides match TRBD1. V shed 4 bases, J shed 7 bases, and the junction held 6 bases outside the gene matches. The CDR3 sequence is 15 residues long. Germline V gene lookup returns CDR1 LGHDT and CDR2 YNNKEL (reference sequence). The CDR3 DNA is TGTGCCAGCAGCCCAGGACAGGGGGCTGGACAGCCCCAGCATTTT. This translates into CASSPGQGAGQPQHF.

CDR3 in amino acids: CASSPRTGGGDTQYF. The CDR3 nucleotides are TGTGCCAGCAGCCCCCGGACAGGGGGAGGGGATACGCAGTATTTT. The rearrangement links TRBV11-3 to TRBJ2-3; TRBD1 matches at 10 bases. The CDR3 consists of 15 residues. The trim removed 5 bases at V and 6 bases at J, leaving 8 bases unmatched. CDR1 and CDR2 (germline): SGHNT, YENEEA.

In its sample, this clone was seen once. The chain employs TRBV6-6 and TRBJ2-7; D is possibly TRBD1 (5 bases). The CDR3 has 14 amino acids. Trimming shortened V by 6 bases and J by 2 bases, and 14 bases separated the two germline ends. The germline gives CDR1 MNHNY, CDR2 SVGAGI (reference sequence). CDR3 amino acids: CASRQGNQPYEQYV. The CDR3 DNA is TGTGCCAGCAGGCAGGGAAACCAACCCTACGAGCAGTACGTC.

This clone appeared a few times. V is TRBV5-1 and J is TRBJ2-5; 7 nucleotides align to TRBD1. Germline assignment: CDR1 SGHRS and CDR2 YFSETQ. The CDR3 sequence is 12 residues long. With V trimmed by 5 bases and J by 5 bases, 3 bases remained unmatched. The CDR3 DNA reads TGCGCCAGCAGGACAGGGTTGGAGACCCAGTACTTC. Its translation: CASRTGLETQYF.

J is TRBJ2-3 and V is TRBV5-4, with D possibly matching TRBD2 (5 bases). With 0 bases removed from V and 0 bases from J, the gap between germline ends came to 8 bases. CDR3 length equals 15 residues. The germline V gene encodes CDR1 SGHNT and CDR2 YYREEE (reference sequence). CDR3 residues: CASSLGETSTDTQYF. The CDR3 DNA reads as TGTGCCAGCAGCTTGGGGGAGACTAGCACAGATACGCAGTATTTT.

The chain combines TRBV6-6 with TRBJ1-2; perhaps TRBD1 as D (6 bases). The CDR3 contains 13 residues. V shed 2 bases and J shed 8 bases, with 12 bases lying between them. Germline V gives CDR1 MNHNY, CDR2 SVGAGI (reference sequence). For the CDR3, the DNA is TGTGCCAGCAGTTACAGGCAGGGGCACGGCTACACCTTC. Its protein is CASSYRQGHGYTF.

V usage is TRBV6-5 and J usage is TRBJ1-6, with D unresolved. Looked up from germline, CDR1 is MNHEY and CDR2 is SVGAGI. The CDR3 runs 14 residues. Trimming shortened V by 0 bases and J by 7 bases, and 7 bases separated the two germline ends. The CDR3 reads CASSYSPRNSPLHF. The DNA for the CDR3 is TGTGCCAGCAGTTACTCCCCCCGGAATTCACCCCTCCACTTT.

A single count supports this clone. J is TRBJ2-7 and V is TRBV5-1; TRBD2 aligns across 8 bases. Germline V CDR1 and CDR2: SGHRS, YFSETQ. The CDR3 has 18 amino acids. The junction had 12 bases not matched to a gene; V was cut back by 0 bases and J by 1 base. CDR3 bases: TGCGCCAGCAGCTTGGGACCCAGCGGGGGAGGTTTATCCTACGAGCAGTACGTC. Translated, it gives CASSLGPSGGGLSYEQYV.

V is TRBV11-2 and J is TRBJ2-5, with 8 bases lining up with TRBD1. CDR1 is SGHAT, CDR2 FQNNGV, per germline. This CDR3 spans 17 amino acids. The V segment lost 6 bases and the J segment 0 bases; nucleotides outside the gene matches: 12. The CDR3, as DNA: TGTGCCAGCAGAACCTTGAAGGGGACAGGTTACCAAGAGACCCAGTACTTC. Translating it yields CASRTLKGTGYQETQYF.

This sequence joins TRBV30 and TRBJ2-7, with a possible D match to TRBD1 (7 bases). Germline V gene sequence: CDR1 GTSNPN, CDR2 SVGIG (reference sequence). CDR3 length: 16 amino acids. Deletions cut 3 bases from V and 3 bases from J, with 21 bases between. The CDR3 here is CAWRGGPARGIYEQYF. In DNA, the CDR3 is TGTGCCTGGAGGGGGGGACCCGCCAGGGGGATCTACGAGCAGTACTTC.

The chain joins TRBV18 to TRBJ2-2; 7 nucleotides line up with TRBD2. Germline loops: CDR1 KGHSH, CDR2 LQKENI. Trimming cost V 3 bases and J 1 base; bases outside gene matches: 5. The CDR3 is 16 amino acids. The CDR3 DNA sequence: TGTGCCAGCTCACCGGAAGTAGCGGGGAACACCGGGGAGCTGTTTTTT. This codes for CASSPEVAGNTGELFF.

This clone was counted a few times. The rearrangement joins TRBV7-8 to TRBJ1-5; D is possibly TRBD1 (6 bases). Trimming stripped 2 bases from V and 1 base from J, with 12 bases between. The CDR3 covers 16 residues. Germline V gene sequence: CDR1 SGHVS, CDR2 FQNEAQ. The CDR3 protein is CASSLNRVRSNQPQHF. In nucleotides, the CDR3 is TGTGCCAGCAGCTTAAACAGGGTGCGGAGCAATCAGCCCCAGCATTTT.

The sample holds a few counts of this clone. The chain links TRBV4-2 to TRBJ2-2, with D perhaps matching TRBD2 (5 bases). The CDR3 is 16 amino acids. Trimming removed 4 bases from V and 3 bases from J, with 15 bases in between. Germline V gene sequence: CDR1 LGHNA, CDR2 YNFKEQ. In DNA, the CDR3 is TGTGCCAGCAGCCGTGACGGTGGGAGAGACACCGGGGAGCTGTTTTTT. Encoded protein: CASSRDGGRDTGELFF.

This sequence joins TRBV13 and TRBJ2-7; TRBD1 aligns across 8 bases. The ends lost 5 bases at V and 4 bases at J; junction bases unmatched: 7. The length of the CDR3 is 14 residues. The germline V gene encodes CDR1 PRHDT and CDR2 FYEKMQ (reference sequence). The CDR3 here is CASSPRTGSYEQYV. CDR3 coding DNA: TGTGCCAGCAGCCCTAGGACAGGGAGTTACGAGCAGTACGTC.